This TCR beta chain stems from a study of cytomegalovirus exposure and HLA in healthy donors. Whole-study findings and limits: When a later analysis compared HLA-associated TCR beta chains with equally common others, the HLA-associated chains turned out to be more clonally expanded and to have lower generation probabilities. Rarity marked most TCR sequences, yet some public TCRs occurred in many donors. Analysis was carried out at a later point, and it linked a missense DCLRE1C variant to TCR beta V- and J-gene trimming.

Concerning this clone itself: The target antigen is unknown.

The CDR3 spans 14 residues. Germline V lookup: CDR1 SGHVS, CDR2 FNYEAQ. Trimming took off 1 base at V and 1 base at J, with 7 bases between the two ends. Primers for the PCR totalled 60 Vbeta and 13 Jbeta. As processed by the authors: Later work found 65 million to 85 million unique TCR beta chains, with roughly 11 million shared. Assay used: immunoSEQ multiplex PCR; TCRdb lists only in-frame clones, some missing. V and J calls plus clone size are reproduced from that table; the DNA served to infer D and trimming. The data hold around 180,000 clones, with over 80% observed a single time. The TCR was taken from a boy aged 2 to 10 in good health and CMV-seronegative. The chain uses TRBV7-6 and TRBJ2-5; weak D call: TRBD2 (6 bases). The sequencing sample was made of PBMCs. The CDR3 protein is CASSLDGGQETQYF. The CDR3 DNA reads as TGTGCCAGCAGCTTAGACGGGGGCCAAGAGACCCAGTACTTC.